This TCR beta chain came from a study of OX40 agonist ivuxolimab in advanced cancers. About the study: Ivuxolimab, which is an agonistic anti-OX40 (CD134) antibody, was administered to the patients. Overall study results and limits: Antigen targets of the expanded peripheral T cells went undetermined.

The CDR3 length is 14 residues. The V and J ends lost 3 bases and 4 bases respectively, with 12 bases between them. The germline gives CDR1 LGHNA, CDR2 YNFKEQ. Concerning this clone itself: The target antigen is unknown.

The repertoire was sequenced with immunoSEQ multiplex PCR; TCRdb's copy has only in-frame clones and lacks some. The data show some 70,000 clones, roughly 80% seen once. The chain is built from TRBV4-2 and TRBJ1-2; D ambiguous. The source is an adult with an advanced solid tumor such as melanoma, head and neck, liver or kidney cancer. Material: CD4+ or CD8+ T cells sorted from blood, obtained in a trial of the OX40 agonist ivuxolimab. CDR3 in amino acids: CASSQEQPVYGYTF. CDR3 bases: TGTGCCAGCAGCCAGGAACAGCCCGTCTATGGCTACACCTTC.